These 2 T cell receptor beta chains came from one sample sequenced in a study of T cell clonality in common variable immunodeficiency. Clones were sequenced by immunoSEQ multiplex PCR, and TCRdb holds only the in-frame ones, with some missing. The sample shows tens of thousands of clones, none of them appearing just once. Sample: peripheral blood mononuclear cells. The receptors come from a person between 18 and 75 years old in good health.

This clone appeared many times. Read data end 3 residues before the CDR3 end; the end is taken from the germline J gene. The J gene is TRBJ2-7, the V gene TRBV20-1; D might be TRBD1 (8 bases). CDR1 is DFQATT and CDR2 is SNEGSKA in the germline V gene (reference sequence). V lost 5 bases and J lost 2, with 22 bases in between. This CDR3 is 16 amino acids long. The sequenced part of the CDR3 DNA is TGCAGTGCTCAGGACAGGGAGGGGTTTGGGACCTACGAG. Translated: CSAQDREGFGTYE. The CDR3 reads in full as CSAQDREGFGTYEQYF.

In this sample, this clone turned up many times. The read ends 3 residues shy of where the CDR3 ends; the end is completed using the germline J gene. J is TRBJ1-2 and V is TRBV5-6; 8 bases line up with TRBD1. The CDR3 has 13 residues. Germline V gene sequence: CDR1 SGHDT, CDR2 YYEEEE. CDR3 sequence: CASSLGTGGGYTF. CDR3 DNA (partial): TGTGCCAGCAGCTTGGGAACAGGGGGAGGC.